Listed here are 8 T cell receptor beta chains from one sample, sequenced in a study of PD-1 blockade in mismatch repair-deficient tumors. Clones were read by immunoSEQ multiplex PCR, and TCRdb kept only the in-frame ones, dropping some. The table shows approximately 10,000 clones, with about 89% occurring only once. Noted time point: 10-day in vitro stimulation with candidate neoantigen peptide 3. These receptors' targets are unknown. This specimen was cells cultured in vitro, taken from a patient treated with pembrolizumab. The source is an adult with mismatch repair-deficient cancer.

The V gene is TRBV7-8, the J gene TRBJ2-1; TRBD2 might be the D (6 bases). The V gene lost 6 bases and the J gene lost 0 bases, with 18 bases spanning the gap. The CDR3 runs to 17 residues. CDR1 and CDR2 from the germline V gene are SGHVS and FQNEAQ. The CDR3 spells CASRLEAGTSSYNEQFF. CDR3 DNA: TGTGCCAGCAGGTTGGAGGCCGGGACTTCCTCCTACAATGAGCAGTTCTTC.

The chain uses TRBV5-1 and TRBJ2-5; D possibly matches TRBD1 or TRBD2 (5 bases each). Germline assignment: CDR1 SGHRS and CDR2 YFSETQ. This CDR3 comprises 14 residues. V gave up 4 bases and J gave up 2 bases, with 12 bases separating them. CDR3 in amino acids: CASSHGTSQETQYF. In DNA, the CDR3 is TGCGCCAGCAGCCATGGGACGTCACAAGAGACCCAGTACTTC.

This clone was picked up one time. This chain joins TRBV9 and TRBJ2-1; D may be TRBD1 (5 bases). CDR3 size: 17 residues. Trimming cost V 0 bases and J 10 bases, with 23 bases left between them. The germline CDR1 and CDR2 sequences are SGDLS and YYNGEE. The CDR3 region is CASSVAARLEGVGEQFF. CDR3 DNA sequence: TGTGCCAGCAGCGTAGCAGCAAGGCTAGAAGGGGTTGGGGAGCAGTTCTTC. The full variable domain, in which reference TRBV9 and TRBJ2-1 provide the parts outside the CDR3, is DSGVTQTPKHLITATGQRVTLRCSPRSGDLSVYWYQQSLDQGLQFLIQYYNGEERAKGNILERFSAQQFPDLHSELNLSSLELGDSALYFCASSVAARLEGVGEQFFGPGTRLTVL.

This sequence joins TRBV7-2 and TRBJ2-1; D is ambiguous. The ends were cut back, 5 bases at V and 0 bases at J, with 14 bases in the middle. The CDR3 covers 16 residues. In germline, CDR1 is SGHTA, CDR2 FQGNSA. The CDR3 reads CASSLQGLSSYNEQFF. The CDR3, as DNA: TGTGCCAGCAGCCTCCAAGGGTTGAGCTCCTACAATGAGCAGTTCTTC.

The genes are TRBV28 and TRBJ1-5, with D possibly being TRBD1 (5 bases). The V and J ends lost 6 bases and 3 bases respectively, with 12 bases between them. The CDR3 totals 14 residues. Germline V gene data show CDR1 as MDHEN and CDR2 as SYDVKM. This chain's CDR3 is CASSPGGTNQPQHF. CDR3 DNA: TGTGCCAGCAGCCCGGGGGGGACCAATCAGCCCCAGCATTTT.

V usage is TRBV11-2 and J usage is TRBJ1-1; D is possibly TRBD1 (5 bases). CDR3 length: 14 residues. Germline CDR1 SGHAT, CDR2 FQNNGV. Deletions cut 5 bases from V and 5 bases from J, with 15 bases between. CDR3 loop: CASSLEVGVTEAFF. In DNA, the CDR3 is TGTGCCAGCAGCCTGGAAGTGGGGGTGACTGAAGCTTTCTTT. Using reference TRBV11-2 and TRBJ1-1 for the parts outside the CDR3, the full variable domain is EAGVAQSPRYKIIEKRQSVAFWCNPISGHATLYWYQQILGQGPKLLIQFQNNGVVDDSQLPKDRFSAERLKGVDSTLKIQPAKLEDSAVYLCASSLEVGVTEAFFGQGTRLTVV.

V and J are TRBV27 and TRBJ2-1; D may be TRBD2 (6 bases). This CDR3 region has 16 residues. CDR1 is MNHEY, CDR2 SMNVEV, per germline (reference sequence). V was cut by 2 bases and J by 3 bases, with 14 bases left in between. CDR3 sequence: CASSLGGRLDYNEQFF. DNA of the CDR3: TGTGCCAGCAGTTTAGGGGGGAGGCTAGACTACAATGAGCAGTTCTTC.

The V gene is TRBV2, the J gene TRBJ1-3, with D possibly being TRBD1 (5 bases). The CDR3 has 15 amino acids. CDR1 SNHLY and CDR2 FYNNEI come from the germline V gene. V was shortened by 6 bases and J by 3 bases, with 15 bases between the two germline ends. The CDR3 DNA is TGTGCCAGCAGGGCCTTCGGGGGTAGTGGAAACACCATATATTTT. Protein sequence: CASRAFGGSGNTIYF.